The 10 T cell receptor beta chains listed next were all sequenced from one sample in a study of blood T cell repertoires in COVID-19. Here immunoSEQ multiplex PCR was the method, and the copy in TCRdb shows in-frame clones only, minus some. Here the sample spans about 110,000 clones, approximately 89% being singletons. The source material was peripheral blood. The receptors shown here come from a man between 50 and 59 years old with active or convalescent COVID-19.

The V gene is TRBV3-1 (or the pseudogene TRBV3-2), the J gene TRBJ1-1; possibly TRBD1 for D (6 bases). V gave up 6 bases and J gave up 6 bases, with 23 bases separating them. Looked up from germline, CDR1 is LGHDT and CDR2 is YNNKEL (reference sequence). The CDR3 totals 16 residues. CDR3 residues: CASRQGLSLEFSEAFF. As DNA, the CDR3 is TGTGCCAGCAGACAGGGTCTTTCGTTGGAGTTCTCTGAAGCTTTCTTT.

The rearrangement joins TRBV19 to TRBJ1-2; D is ambiguous. Germline loops: CDR1 LNHDA, CDR2 SQIVND (reference sequence). Trimming pared 8 bases from V and 0 bases from J, leaving 10 bases between. The CDR3 sequence is 13 residues long. DNA for the CDR3: TGTGCCAGTTTCCTCGGAGCTAACTATGGCTACACCTTC. Protein sequence: CASFLGANYGYTF.

Here the CDR3 reads CASSLSGNTGELFF. Written as DNA, the CDR3 is TGTGCCAGCAGCTTAAGCGGTAACACCGGGGAGCTGTTTTTT. The chain recombines TRBV5-4 with TRBJ2-2; perhaps TRBD2 as D (5 bases). Per the germline V gene, CDR1 is SGHNT and CDR2 is YYREEE (reference sequence). The germline V and J ends were trimmed by 2 bases and 2 bases, with 7 bases remaining between them. The CDR3 contains 14 residues.

The V gene is TRBV7-2, the J gene TRBJ2-7, with 7 bases aligning to TRBD2. Looked up from germline, CDR1 is SGHTA and CDR2 is FQGNSA. The CDR3 runs 14 residues. V trimming: 2 bases; J trimming: 3 bases; junction bases outside the gene matches: 4. CDR3 region: CASSLSGANYEQYF. The DNA of the CDR3 is TGTGCCAGCAGCTTAAGCGGGGCCAACTACGAGCAGTACTTC.

The chain recombines TRBV6-5 with TRBJ2-1; 8 nucleotides line up with TRBD2. Per germline, CDR1 MNHEY and CDR2 SVGAGI. CDR3 length equals 15 residues. Germline trimming cut 7 bases from V and 0 bases from J; bases unmatched to any gene: 5. CDR3 in DNA: TGTGCCAGCACCAACAGCGGGGGCTCCTACAATGAGCAGTTCTTC. Protein sequence: CASTNSGGSYNEQFF.

The V and J genes are TRBV19 and TRBJ1-1; TRBD1 aligns across 10 bases. CDR3 length equals 17 residues. Germline values: CDR1 LNHDA, CDR2 SQIVND (reference sequence). Trimming cost V 5 bases and J 0 bases; bases outside gene matches: 9. CDR3 sequence: CASSPRTGGRVNTEAFF. The CDR3 DNA is TGTGCCAGTAGTCCTCGGACAGGGGGGCGGGTGAACACTGAAGCTTTCTTT. The full variable domain, its missing parts supplied by reference TRBV19 and TRBJ1-1, is DGGITQSPKYLFRKEGQNVTLSCEQNLNHDAMYWYRQDPGQGLRLIYYSQIVNDFQKGDIAEGYSVSREKKESFPLTVTSAQKNPTAFYLCASSPRTGGRVNTEAFFGQGTRLTVV.

The chain combines TRBV21-1 with TRBJ2-1; the D segment call TRBD2 is taken from the table without a DNA check. TRBV21-1 is recorded as a pseudogene. The CDR3 sequence is 16 residues long. DNA for the CDR3: TGTGCCAGCAGCAAAGGTGGGACTAGCGGGAAGGATGAGCAGTTCTTC. Its protein is CASSKGGTSGKDEQFF.

The chain uses TRBV7-2 and TRBJ2-2; TRBD2 might be the D (5 bases). CDR1 is SGHTA and CDR2 is FQGNSA in the germline V gene. The CDR3 spans 14 residues. V was cut by 3 bases and J by 7 bases, with 12 bases left in between. As DNA, the CDR3 is TGTGCCAGCAGCTTGGGCTTCGGACTCGGGGAGCTGTTTTTT. Protein: CASSLGFGLGELFF.

The J gene is TRBJ2-1, the V gene TRBV28; the match to TRBD2 covers 13 bases. The junction had 6 bases not matched to a gene; V was cut back by 5 bases and J by 8 bases. CDR1 and CDR2 from the germline V gene are MDHEN and SYDVKM. This CDR3 contains 15 residues. CDR3 coding DNA: TGTGCCAGCAGTCAGGGACTAGCGGGATTCGATGAGCAGTTCTTC. This codes for CASSQGLAGFDEQFF.

V usage is TRBV24-1 and J usage is TRBJ1-1; a possible D gene is TRBD1 (5 bases). This CDR3 comprises 13 residues. Germline V gene sequence: CDR1 KGHDR, CDR2 SFDVKD. V lost 0 bases to trimming and J lost 4 bases, with 5 bases between them. CDR3 sequence reads: CATSDLRGTEAFF. The CDR3 DNA reads TGTGCCACCAGTGATTTGAGGGGCACTGAAGCTTTCTTT.